This record covers a single T cell receptor beta chain. In the PCR, 60 Vbeta and 13 Jbeta primers were used. Repertoires were generated with immunoSEQ multiplex PCR, while TCRdb's copy carries only in-frame clones and drops some. The sample lists approximately 110,000 clones; approximately 78% were seen once. Trimming left V 2 bases short and J 5 bases short, with 23 bases between. The CDR3 loop spans 18 amino acids. These data are taken from a study of cytomegalovirus exposure and HLA in healthy donors. The sequence was collected from a man aged 40-49 years in good health and CMV-seronegative. The chain is built from TRBV5-7 and TRBJ1-3; tentative D call: TRBD1 (5 bases). TRBV5-7 is given ORF status, its function remaining uncertain. Sample: PBMCs. As DNA, the CDR3 is TGTGCCAGCAGCTTTCCCGCCAGGGTTTTCCTCCCTCGAAACACCATATATTTT. Its protein is CASSFPARVFLPRNTIYF.